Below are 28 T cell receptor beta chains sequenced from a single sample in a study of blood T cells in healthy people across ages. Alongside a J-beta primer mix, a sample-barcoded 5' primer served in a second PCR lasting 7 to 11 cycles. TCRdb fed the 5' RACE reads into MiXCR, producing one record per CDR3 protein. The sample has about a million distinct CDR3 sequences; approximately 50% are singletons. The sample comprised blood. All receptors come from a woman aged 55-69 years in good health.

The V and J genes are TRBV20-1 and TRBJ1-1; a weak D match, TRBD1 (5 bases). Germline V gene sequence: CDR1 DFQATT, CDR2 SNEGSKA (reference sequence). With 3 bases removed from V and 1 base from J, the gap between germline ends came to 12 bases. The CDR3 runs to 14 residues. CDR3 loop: CSASNGGGNTEAFF. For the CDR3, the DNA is TGCAGTGCTAGCAACGGGGGAGGGAACACTGAAGCTTTCTTT.

CDR3 nucleotides: TGCGCCAGCAGCCAAGGGAATGACGGGAGGGGTAATGAGCAGTTCTTC. Translating it yields CASSQGNDGRGNEQFF. The chain links TRBV4-1 to TRBJ2-1; 8 nucleotides match TRBD2. There are 16 residues in the CDR3. Germline assignment: CDR1 MGHRA and CDR2 YSYEKL. The V segment lost 1 base and the J segment 7 bases; nucleotides outside the gene matches: 9.

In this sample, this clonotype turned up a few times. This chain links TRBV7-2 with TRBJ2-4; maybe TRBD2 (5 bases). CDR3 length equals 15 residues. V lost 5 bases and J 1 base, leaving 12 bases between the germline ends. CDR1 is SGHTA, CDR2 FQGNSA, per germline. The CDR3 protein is CASSPPWEAKNIQYF. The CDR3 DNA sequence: TGTGCCAGCAGCCCTCCCTGGGAGGCCAAAAACATTCAGTACTTC. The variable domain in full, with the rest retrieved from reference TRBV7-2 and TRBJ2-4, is GAGVSQSPSNKVTEKGKDVELRCDPISGHTALYWYRQSLGQGLEFLIYFQGNSAPDKSGLPSDRFSAERTGGSVSTLTIQRTQQEDSAVYLCASSPPWEAKNIQYFGAGTRLSVL.

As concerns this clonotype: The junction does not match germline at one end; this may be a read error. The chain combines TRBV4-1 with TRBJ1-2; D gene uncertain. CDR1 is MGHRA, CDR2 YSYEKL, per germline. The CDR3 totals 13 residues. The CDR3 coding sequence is TGCGCCAGCAGCCACCTTGTTAACTATGGCTACACTTTC. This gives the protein CASSHLVNYGYTF.

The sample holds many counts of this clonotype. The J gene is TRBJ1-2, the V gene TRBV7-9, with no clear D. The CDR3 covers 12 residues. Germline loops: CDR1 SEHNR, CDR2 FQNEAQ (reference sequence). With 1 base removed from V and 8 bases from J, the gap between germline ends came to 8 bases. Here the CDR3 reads CASSLGAVGYTF. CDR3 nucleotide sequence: TGTGCCAGCAGCTTAGGCGCGGTGGGCTACACCTTC.

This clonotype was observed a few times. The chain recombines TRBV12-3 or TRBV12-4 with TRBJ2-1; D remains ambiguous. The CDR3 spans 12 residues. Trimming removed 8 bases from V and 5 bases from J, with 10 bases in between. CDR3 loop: CASGRAHNEQFF. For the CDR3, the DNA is TGTGCCAGCGGTAGGGCCCACAATGAGCAGTTCTTC.

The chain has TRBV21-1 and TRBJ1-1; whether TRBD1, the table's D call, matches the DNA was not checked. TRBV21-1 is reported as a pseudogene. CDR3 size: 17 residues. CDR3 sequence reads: CASSKKYLRDPHTEAFF. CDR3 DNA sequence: TGTGCCAGCAGCAAAAAGTACCTCCGGGACCCACACACTGAAGCTTTCTTT.

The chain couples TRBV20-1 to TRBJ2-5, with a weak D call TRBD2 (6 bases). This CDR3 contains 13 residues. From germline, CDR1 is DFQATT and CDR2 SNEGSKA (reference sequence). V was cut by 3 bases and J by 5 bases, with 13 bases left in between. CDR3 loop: CSASGGSGETQYF. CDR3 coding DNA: TGCAGTGCTAGTGGGGGGTCGGGGGAGACCCAGTACTTC.

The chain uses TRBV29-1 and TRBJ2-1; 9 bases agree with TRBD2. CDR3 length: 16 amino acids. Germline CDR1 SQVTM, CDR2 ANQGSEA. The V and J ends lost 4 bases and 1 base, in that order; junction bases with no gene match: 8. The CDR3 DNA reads TGCAGCGTTGTCGGGGCTGCGGGAGGGTCCTACAATGAGCAGTTCTTC. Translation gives CSVVGAAGGSYNEQFF.

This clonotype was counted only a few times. This CDR3 is CAIPGTGVSPLHF. Here the CDR3 DNA reads TGTGCCATCCCCGGGACAGGGGTGTCACCCCTCCACTTT. The V and J genes are TRBV27 and TRBJ1-6; 10 bases are shared with TRBD1. CDR3 length equals 13 residues. Germline V CDR1 and CDR2: MNHEY, SMNVEV (reference sequence). Trimming cost V 10 bases and J 10 bases; bases outside gene matches: 7.

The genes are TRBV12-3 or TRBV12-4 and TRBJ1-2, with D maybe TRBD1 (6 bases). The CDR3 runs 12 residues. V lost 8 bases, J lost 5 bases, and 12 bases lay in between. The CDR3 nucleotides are TGTGCCAGCGCGAGGGGGGGGTATGGCTACACCTTC. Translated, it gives CASARGGYGYTF.

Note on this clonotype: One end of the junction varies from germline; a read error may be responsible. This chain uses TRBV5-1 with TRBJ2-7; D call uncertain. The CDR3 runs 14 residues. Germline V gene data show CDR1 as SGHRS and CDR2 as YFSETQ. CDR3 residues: CASSPRPLSYERYF. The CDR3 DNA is TGCGCCAGCAGTCCCAGGCCCCTCTCCTACGAGCGGTACTTC.

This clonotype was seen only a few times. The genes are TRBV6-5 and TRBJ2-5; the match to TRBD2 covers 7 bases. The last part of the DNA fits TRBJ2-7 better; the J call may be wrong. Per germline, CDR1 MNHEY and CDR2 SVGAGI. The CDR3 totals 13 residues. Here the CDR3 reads CASSYLGGNEQYF. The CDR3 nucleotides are TGTGCCAGCAGTTACTTGGGGGGGAACGAGCAGTACTTC.

The CDR3 protein is CASSWGDRWRSYEQYF. CDR3 in DNA: TGCGCCAGCAGCTGGGGGGACAGGTGGAGGTCCTACGAGCAGTACTTC. This chain joins TRBV5-1 and TRBJ2-7; 8 bases are shared with TRBD1. This CDR3 region has 16 residues. V lost 3 bases to trimming and J lost 1 base; unmatched junction nucleotides: 9. CDR1 SGHRS and CDR2 YFSETQ come from the germline V gene.

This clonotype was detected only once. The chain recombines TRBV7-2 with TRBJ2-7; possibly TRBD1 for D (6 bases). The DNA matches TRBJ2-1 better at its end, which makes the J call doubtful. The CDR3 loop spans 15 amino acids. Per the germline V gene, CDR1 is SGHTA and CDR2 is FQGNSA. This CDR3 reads CASKAGVGVYNEQFF. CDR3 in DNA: TGTGCCAGCAAGGCAGGGGTAGGGGTCTACAATGAGCAGTTCTTC.

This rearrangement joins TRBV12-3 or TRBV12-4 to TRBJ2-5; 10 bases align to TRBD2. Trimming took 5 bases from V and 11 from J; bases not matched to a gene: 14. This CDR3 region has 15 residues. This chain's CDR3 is CASSKGTSEGTKQYF. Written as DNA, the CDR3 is TGTGCCAGCAGTAAGGGGACTAGCGAGGGTACGAAGCAGTACTTC.

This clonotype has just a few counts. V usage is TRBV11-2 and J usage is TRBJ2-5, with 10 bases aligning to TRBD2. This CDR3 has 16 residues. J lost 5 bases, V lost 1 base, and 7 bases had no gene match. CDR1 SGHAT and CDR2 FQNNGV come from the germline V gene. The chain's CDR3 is CASSLGLLAGSETQYF. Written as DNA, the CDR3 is TGTGCCAGCAGCTTAGGGCTACTAGCGGGAAGTGAGACCCAGTACTTC.

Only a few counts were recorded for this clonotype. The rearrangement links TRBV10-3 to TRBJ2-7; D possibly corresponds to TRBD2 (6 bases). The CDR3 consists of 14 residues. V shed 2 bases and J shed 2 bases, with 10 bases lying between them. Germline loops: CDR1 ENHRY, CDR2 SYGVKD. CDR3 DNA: TGTGCCATCAGTGAGAGGTGGGGGGCCTACGAGCAGTACTTC. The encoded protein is CAISERWGAYEQYF.

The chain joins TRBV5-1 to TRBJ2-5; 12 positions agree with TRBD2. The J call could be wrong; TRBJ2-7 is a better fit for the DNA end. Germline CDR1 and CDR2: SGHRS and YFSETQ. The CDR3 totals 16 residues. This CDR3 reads CASSLALAGGPAEQYF. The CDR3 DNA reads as TGCGCCAGCAGCTTGGCGCTAGCGGGAGGGCCCGCCGAGCAGTACTTC.

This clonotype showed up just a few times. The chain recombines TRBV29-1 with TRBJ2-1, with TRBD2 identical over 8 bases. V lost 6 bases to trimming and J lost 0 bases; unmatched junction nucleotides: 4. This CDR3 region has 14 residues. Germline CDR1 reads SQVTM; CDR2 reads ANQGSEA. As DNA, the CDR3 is TGCAGCGTCGCAAGCGGGAGCTCCTACAATGAGCAGTTCTTC. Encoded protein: CSVASGSSYNEQFF.

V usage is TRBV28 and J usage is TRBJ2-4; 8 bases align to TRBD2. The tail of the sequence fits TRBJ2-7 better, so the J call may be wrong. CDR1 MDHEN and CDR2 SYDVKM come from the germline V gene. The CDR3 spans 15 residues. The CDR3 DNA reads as TGTGCCAGCATGGGGGCAATAGCGGGAAACTACGAGCAGTACTTC. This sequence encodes CASMGAIAGNYEQYF.

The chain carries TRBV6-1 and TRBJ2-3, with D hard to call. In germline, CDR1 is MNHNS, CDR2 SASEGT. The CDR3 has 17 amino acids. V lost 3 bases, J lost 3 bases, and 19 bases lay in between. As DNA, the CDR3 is TGTGCCAGCAGTGATTCGTCAGGTCCCCCTTTGACAGATACGCAGTATTTT. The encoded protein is CASSDSSGPPLTDTQYF.

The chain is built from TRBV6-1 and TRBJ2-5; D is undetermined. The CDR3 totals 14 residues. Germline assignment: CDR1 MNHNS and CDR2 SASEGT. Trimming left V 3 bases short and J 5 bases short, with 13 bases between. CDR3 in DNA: TGTGCCAGCAGTGATCCAGTTCCTCGGGAGACCCAGTACTTC. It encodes CASSDPVPRETQYF.

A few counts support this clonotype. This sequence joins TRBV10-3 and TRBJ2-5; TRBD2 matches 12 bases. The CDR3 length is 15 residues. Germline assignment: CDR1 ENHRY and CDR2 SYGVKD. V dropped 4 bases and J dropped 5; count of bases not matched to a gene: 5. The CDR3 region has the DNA TGTGCCATCAGTGTGACTAGCGGGAGTGGGGAGACCCAGTACTTC. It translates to CAISVTSGSGETQYF.

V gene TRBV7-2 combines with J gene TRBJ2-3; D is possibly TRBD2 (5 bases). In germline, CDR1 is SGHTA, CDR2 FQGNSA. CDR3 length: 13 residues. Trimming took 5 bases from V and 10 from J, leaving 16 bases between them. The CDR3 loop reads CASSRPGELAQYF. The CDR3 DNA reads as TGTGCCAGCAGCCGCCCCGGAGAACTAGCGCAGTATTTT. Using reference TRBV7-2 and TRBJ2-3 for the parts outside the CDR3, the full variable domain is GAGVSQSPSNKVTEKGKDVELRCDPISGHTALYWYRQSLGQGLEFLIYFQGNSAPDKSGLPSDRFSAERTGGSVSTLTIQRTQQEDSAVYLCASSRPGELAQYFGPGTRLTVL.

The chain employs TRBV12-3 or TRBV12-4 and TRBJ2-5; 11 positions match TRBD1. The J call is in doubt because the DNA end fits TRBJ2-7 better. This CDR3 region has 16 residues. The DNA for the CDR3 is TGTGCCAGCAGTTTCGGACAGGGGGCGCAAGTCTACGAGCAGTACTTC. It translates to CASSFGQGAQVYEQYF.

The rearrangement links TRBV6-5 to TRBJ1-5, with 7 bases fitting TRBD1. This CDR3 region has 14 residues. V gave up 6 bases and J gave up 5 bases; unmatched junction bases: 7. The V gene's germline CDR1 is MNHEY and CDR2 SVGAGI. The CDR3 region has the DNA TGTGCCAGCAGAAAAACAGGGGCCGATCAGCCCCAGCATTTT. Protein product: CASRKTGADQPQHF.

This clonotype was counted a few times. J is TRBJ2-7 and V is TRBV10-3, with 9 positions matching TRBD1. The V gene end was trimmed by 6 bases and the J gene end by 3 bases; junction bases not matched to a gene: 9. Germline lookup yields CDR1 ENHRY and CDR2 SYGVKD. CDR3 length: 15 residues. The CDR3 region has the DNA TGTGCCATCAGGTCCCCCGGGACAGGGTACTACGAGCAGTACTTC. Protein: CAIRSPGTGYYEQYF.